These 11 T cell receptor beta chains originate from one sample sequenced in a study of blood T cell repertoires in COVID-19. Assay: immunoSEQ multiplex PCR; the TCRdb copy retains only in-frame clones and omits some. The repertoire holds about 150,000 clones, with roughly 84% as singletons. Sequences were obtained from peripheral blood. The receptors derive from a human donor in a cohort sampled during active COVID-19.

The V and J genes are TRBV5-8 and TRBJ2-1, with a weak D call TRBD2 (5 bases). Germline V gene lookup returns CDR1 SGHTS and CDR2 YDEGEE. Trimming shortened V by 5 bases and J by 7 bases, and 16 bases separated the two germline ends. The CDR3 has 14 residues. CDR3 in amino acids: CASRRRGLRNEQFF. The CDR3 region has the DNA TGTGCCAGCAGGCGACGCGGGTTGAGGAATGAGCAGTTCTTC.

The V gene is TRBV2, the J gene TRBJ1-1, with D hard to call. The V end was cut by 7 bases, the J end by 5 bases, with 20 bases between. Germline V lookup: CDR1 SNHLY, CDR2 FYNNEI. The CDR3 is 15 residues long. The CDR3 region is CASMSPMEGRTEAFF. The DNA for the CDR3 is TGTGCCAGCATGTCCCCTATGGAGGGTCGGACTGAAGCTTTCTTT.

The V gene is TRBV2, the J gene TRBJ2-2, with 10 nucleotides matching TRBD1. With 7 bases clipped from V and 5 bases from J, the junction kept 4 bases outside the gene matches. Per the germline V gene, CDR1 is SNHLY and CDR2 is FYNNEI. CDR3 length: 14 residues. CDR3 loop: CASTGTGETGELFF. CDR3 nucleotides: TGTGCCAGCACCGGGACAGGGGAGACCGGGGAGCTGTTTTTT.

CDR3 DNA: TGTGCCAGCAGGGGCCGGGCTTTCTTT. Its translation is CASRGRAFF. This chain uses TRBV5-4 with TRBJ1-1, with no clear D. With 5 bases removed from V and 11 bases from J, the gap between germline ends came to 7 bases. Germline V gives CDR1 SGHNT, CDR2 YYREEE (reference sequence). The CDR3 has 9 residues. The entire variable domain, with the rest obtained from reference TRBV5-4 and TRBJ1-1, is as follows: ETGVTQSPTHLIKTRGQQVTLRCSSQSGHNTVSWYQQALGQGPQFIFQYYREEENGRGNFPPRFSGLQFPNYSSELNVNALELDDSALYLCASRGRAFFGQGTRLTVV.

As regards this clone: At one boundary the junction diverges from the germline segment, which might be a read error. The CDR3 here is CASSRQAQGEQFF. The CDR3 bases are TGTGCTAGCAGCCGACAGGCCCAGGGGGAGCAGTTCTTC. The chain couples TRBV7-7 to TRBJ2-1, with D maybe TRBD1 (6 bases). CDR1 SSHAT and CDR2 FNYEAQ come from the germline V gene (reference sequence). The CDR3 has 13 amino acids.

The chain recombines TRBV30 with TRBJ2-7; a possible D gene is TRBD2 (5 bases). Germline-derived CDR1 and CDR2 are GTSNPN and SVGIG (reference sequence). CDR3 size: 14 residues. The V end lost 2 bases, the J end lost 6 bases, and 17 bases lay between the germline ends. The CDR3 DNA sequence: TGTGCCTGGAGTCCCTTTCCGGGCGGGTTCGAGCAGTACGTC. Translation gives CAWSPFPGGFEQYV.

The chain recombines TRBV9 with TRBJ2-1, with D possibly being TRBD2 (5 bases). V lost 1 base, J lost 10 bases, and 12 bases lay in between. Germline CDR1 SGDLS, CDR2 YYNGEE. This CDR3 has 13 residues. CDR3 sequence: CASSVTVPGEQFF. CDR3 sequence (DNA): TGTGCCAGCAGCGTAACGGTTCCGGGGGAGCAGTTCTTC. The entire variable domain, with the rest obtained from reference TRBV9 and TRBJ2-1, is as follows: DSGVTQTPKHLITATGQRVTLRCSPRSGDLSVYWYQQSLDQGLQFLIQYYNGEERAKGNILERFSAQQFPDLHSELNLSSLELGDSALYFCASSVTVPGEQFFGPGTRLTVL.

The chain links TRBV6-1 to TRBJ2-7; 11 positions match TRBD1. Germline V lookup: CDR1 MNHNS, CDR2 SASEGT. The CDR3 runs to 16 residues. V lost 4 bases, J lost 4 bases, and 9 bases stayed unmatched. CDR3 sequence: CASSVVKGTGGYEQYF. The CDR3 DNA is TGTGCCAGCAGTGTAGTCAAAGGGACAGGGGGGTACGAGCAGTACTTC.

V gene TRBV5-1 combines with J gene TRBJ2-7, with 9 bases identical to TRBD1. Looked up from germline, CDR1 is SGHRS and CDR2 is YFSETQ. This CDR3 has 13 amino acids. The V and J ends lost 6 bases and 5 bases, in that order; junction bases with no gene match: 6. Here the CDR3 reads CASTGTGSNEQYF. The CDR3 DNA is TGCGCCAGCACTGGGACAGGGTCCAACGAGCAGTACTTC.

V is TRBV6-5 and J is TRBJ2-1, with 9 bases aligning to TRBD1. The CDR3 extends over 15 amino acids. CDR1 is MNHEY, CDR2 SVGAGI, per germline. V lost 5 bases to trimming and J lost 4 bases; unmatched junction nucleotides: 6. As DNA, the CDR3 is TGTGCCAGCAGTCCTGGGACAGGGAATTACAATGAGCAGTTCTTC. Protein: CASSPGTGNYNEQFF.

CDR3 loop: CASSLLGTGGTDTQYF. The CDR3 DNA sequence: TGTGCCAGCAGTTTATTGGGGACAGGGGGCACAGATACGCAGTATTTT. V usage is TRBV28 and J usage is TRBJ2-3; the match to TRBD1 covers 10 bases. Trimming cost V 1 base and J 1 base; bases outside gene matches: 2. Germline V gene sequence: CDR1 MDHEN, CDR2 SYDVKM. The CDR3 is 16 residues long.